In this sample, the clone carrying this T cell receptor beta chain turned up once. This table comes from immunoSEQ multiplex PCR, and its TCRdb copy is limited to in-frame clones, with some not included. The data contain 120,000 or so clones, 80% to 90% of them singletons. These data are taken from a study of control samples from healthy donors and cancer patients. Germline V gene sequence: CDR1 SEHNR, CDR2 FQNEAQ (reference sequence). The CDR3 runs to 14 residues. V lost 0 bases, J lost 2 bases, and 5 bases lay in between. Source material: blood. The rearrangement joins TRBV7-9 to TRBJ1-3; D is undetermined. The receptor was derived from a man aged 55 to 70 in good health. CDR3 bases: TGTGCCAGCAGCTTAGCGGGGACTGGAAACACCATATATTTT. Translation: CASSLAGTGNTIYF.